The 28 T cell receptor beta chains given below trace back to one sample, sequenced in a study of blood T cell repertoires in COVID-19. The table came from immunoSEQ multiplex PCR; TCRdb's copy has only in-frame clones and leaves some out. The data contain some 99,000 clones, just under 90% of them singletons. Sequenced input: peripheral blood. The receptors shown here come from a human donor in a cohort sampled during active COVID-19.

This rearrangement joins TRBV2 to TRBJ1-2, with no clear D. The CDR3 loop spans 16 amino acids. Germline-derived CDR1 and CDR2 are SNHLY and FYNNEI. Trimming removed 0 bases from V and 4 bases from J, with 15 bases in between. CDR3 DNA: TGTGCCAGCAGTGAAGCGCTAGCAGCTTTACTCTATGGCTACACCTTC. Amino acids: CASSEALAALLYGYTF. The whole variable domain, filled in from reference TRBV2 and TRBJ1-2, reads EPEVTQTPSHQVTQMGQEVILRCVPISNHLYFYWYRQILGQKVEFLVSFYNNEISEKSEIFDDQFSVERPDGSNFTLKIRSTKLEDSAMYFCASSEALAALLYGYTFGSGTRLTVV.

The rearrangement joins TRBV5-4 to TRBJ2-7, with D possibly matching TRBD1 (6 bases). The CDR3 has 13 residues. The V and J ends lost 4 bases and 2 bases respectively, with 10 bases between them. Germline-derived CDR1 and CDR2 are SGHNT and YYREEE (reference sequence). The CDR3 nucleotides read TGTGCCAGCAGCAAGGGGGTGGCCTACGAGCAGTACTTC. Amino acid sequence: CASSKGVAYEQYF.

The genes are TRBV4-2 and TRBJ2-2; 8 nucleotides line up with TRBD2. CDR3 size: 16 residues. The germline CDR1 and CDR2 sequences are LGHNA and YNFKEQ. After removal of 6 bases from V and 4 bases from J, the junction contained 10 bases not matched to a gene. CDR3 sequence reads: CASRKSSGPTTGELFF. The CDR3 DNA follows: TGTGCCAGCAGAAAATCTAGCGGGCCTACCACCGGGGAGCTGTTTTTT.

The chain carries TRBV6-5 and TRBJ2-7; 7 bases line up with TRBD1. Germline CDR1 reads MNHEY; CDR2 reads SVGAGI. Trimming cost V 4 bases and J 1 base; bases outside gene matches: 4. The CDR3 runs to 14 residues. The CDR3 region is CASSFRDRSYEQYF. CDR3 bases: TGTGCCAGCAGTTTCCGGGACAGATCCTACGAGCAGTACTTC.

This rearrangement joins TRBV5-1 to TRBJ1-4, with a possible D match to TRBD1 (6 bases). Per the germline V gene, CDR1 is SGHRS and CDR2 is YFSETQ. Trimming removed 4 bases from V and 0 bases from J, with 13 bases in between. The CDR3 has 16 residues. This CDR3 is CASSLTGSTTNEKLFF. The CDR3 region has the DNA TGCGCCAGCAGCCTTACAGGGAGCACAACTAATGAAAAACTGTTTTTT.

V is TRBV7-2 and J is TRBJ2-3; TRBD1 agrees at 7 bases. The CDR3 sequence is 13 residues long. Germline V CDR1 and CDR2: SGHTA, FQGNSA. V was clipped by 5 bases and J by 5 bases; unmatched bases: 4. CDR3 DNA sequence: TGTGCCAGCAGCAAGACAGGGAAAGATACGCAGTATTTT. Residues: CASSKTGKDTQYF.

The CDR3 sequence: CASRPTGNTEAFF. CDR3 sequence (DNA): TGTGCCAGCAGACCGACAGGGAACACTGAAGCTTTCTTT. The chain combines TRBV6-5 with TRBJ1-1, with D maybe TRBD1 (6 bases). Germline CDR1 and CDR2: MNHEY and SVGAGI. Between the trimmed V and J ends, which lost 6 bases and 1 base, there was a span of 9 bases. CDR3 length: 13 residues.

This rearrangement joins TRBV20-1 to TRBJ1-4; TRBD1 matches 7 bases. Germline CDR1 DFQATT, CDR2 SNEGSKA (reference sequence). V gave up 3 bases and J gave up 3 bases; unmatched junction bases: 4. This CDR3 region has 14 residues. In DNA form, the CDR3 reads TGCAGTGCTAGTAGGGGGCGGGCTAATGAAAAACTGTTTTTT. Protein: CSASRGRANEKLFF.

The rearrangement joins TRBV2 to TRBJ2-4; 10 nucleotides match TRBD1. The germline gives CDR1 SNHLY, CDR2 FYNNEI. V was clipped by 6 bases and J by 0 bases; unmatched bases: 5. The CDR3 has 16 amino acids. CDR3 bases: TGTGCCAGCAGCCTGGACAGGGGGATAGCCAAAAACATTCAGTACTTC. Translation: CASSLDRGIAKNIQYF.

V is TRBV28 and J is TRBJ2-3; 9 bases map to TRBD1. V was clipped by 4 bases and J by 1 base; unmatched bases: 3. The CDR3 length is 15 residues. Germline CDR1 is MDHEN and CDR2 is SYDVKM. The DNA for the CDR3 is TGTGCCAGCAGTTCCCGGACAGGGGGCACAGATACGCAGTATTTT. This encodes CASSSRTGGTDTQYF.

The chain couples TRBV19 to TRBJ1-3, with D possibly being TRBD1 (6 bases). V was pared by 8 bases and J by 4 bases, with 15 bases between. The CDR3 extends over 14 amino acids. Germline loops: CDR1 LNHDA, CDR2 SQIVND (reference sequence). CDR3 protein: CASHPGTLGNTIYF. Written as DNA, the CDR3 is TGTGCCAGTCATCCCGGGACATTGGGAAACACCATATATTTT.

This chain connects TRBV28 to TRBJ2-5, with 8 positions matching TRBD2. Germline CDR1 reads MDHEN; CDR2 reads SYDVKM. Trimming removed 5 bases from V and 3 bases from J; junction bases left unmatched: 8. The CDR3 consists of 15 residues. CDR3 nucleotides: TGTGCCAGCAGTACACCCGTAGCGGGAAAAGAGACCCAGTACTTC. Translation: CASSTPVAGKETQYF.

This sequence joins TRBV5-3 and TRBJ2-1, with D uncertain. TRBV5-3 is flagged as an ORF with uncertain function. CDR3 size: 15 residues. V lost 7 bases to trimming and J lost 9 bases, with 23 bases between them. The CDR3 DNA reads as TGTGCCAGACCCGTGGGCCGCTGGTCCTCACGTGAGCAGTTCTTC. Protein sequence: CARPVGRWSSREQFF.

The chain couples TRBV7-2 to TRBJ2-3; no definite D call. The CDR3 covers 14 residues. Germline CDR1 reads SGHTA; CDR2 reads FQGNSA. V gave up 0 bases and J gave up 2 bases, with 6 bases separating them. The CDR3 DNA follows: TGTGCCAGCAGCTTAGCGGGCGCCACAGATACGCAGTATTTT. Translation: CASSLAGATDTQYF.

The rearrangement joins TRBV6-6 to TRBJ2-4, with 9 bases that match TRBD2. The length of the CDR3 is 14 residues. The trim removed 6 bases at V and 6 bases at J, leaving 6 bases unmatched. From germline, CDR1 is MNHNY and CDR2 SVGAGI (reference sequence). Written as DNA, the CDR3 is TGTGCCAGCAGAGGCGGGGGGGCCGTAAACATTCAGTACTTC. Its translation: CASRGGGAVNIQYF.

The chain uses TRBV9 and TRBJ1-4; 7 bases are a match to TRBD1. V lost 0 bases, J lost 4 bases, and 9 bases stayed unmatched. In germline, CDR1 is SGDLS, CDR2 YYNGEE. This CDR3 spans 17 amino acids. CDR3 amino acids: CASSVGGSGQFNEKLFF. For the CDR3, the DNA is TGTGCCAGCAGCGTAGGAGGTTCGGGACAGTTTAATGAAAAACTGTTTTTT.

The V call is TRBV7-8, the J call TRBJ2-7; 15 bases map to TRBD2. The V gene end was trimmed by 3 bases and the J gene end by 0 bases; junction bases not matched to a gene: 6. Germline V gene lookup returns CDR1 SGHVS and CDR2 FQNEAQ. The CDR3 is 18 residues long. The chain's CDR3 is CASSLGLAGGRGSYEQYF. The CDR3 region has the DNA TGTGCCAGCAGCTTGGGACTAGCGGGAGGTCGGGGCTCCTACGAGCAGTACTTC.

V gene TRBV12-3 or TRBV12-4 combines with J gene TRBJ1-5, with D perhaps matching TRBD1 (6 bases). The V end lost 6 bases, the J end lost 7 bases, and 13 bases lay between the germline ends. The CDR3 contains 13 residues. CDR3 loop: CASRTTGSQPQHF. For the CDR3, the DNA is TGTGCCAGCAGGACAACAGGGTCCCAGCCCCAGCATTTT.

This chain connects TRBV5-1 to TRBJ1-1; the match to TRBD1 covers 8 bases. V gave up 4 bases and J gave up 4 bases; unmatched junction bases: 9. The CDR3 has 15 amino acids. Germline CDR1 is SGHRS and CDR2 is YFSETQ. This CDR3 is CASSTSYRGATEAFF. CDR3 nucleotide sequence: TGCGCCAGCAGCACGAGTTACAGGGGGGCCACTGAAGCTTTCTTT.

The genes are TRBV18 and TRBJ2-4, with TRBD1 as a possible D gene (6 bases). Germline V CDR1 and CDR2: KGHSH, LQKENI. Trimming removed 2 bases from V and 0 bases from J, with 14 bases in between. This CDR3 is built from 17 residues. Here the CDR3 DNA reads TGTGCCAGCTCACCAAGGCCCAGGGGCGCAGCCAAAAACATTCAGTACTTC. Residues: CASSPRPRGAAKNIQYF.

V gene TRBV3-1 (or the pseudogene TRBV3-2) combines with J gene TRBJ1-5; D perhaps matches TRBD1 (6 bases). Trimming pared 1 base from V and 11 bases from J, leaving 18 bases between. Germline-derived CDR1 and CDR2 are LGHDT and YNNKEL (reference sequence). The CDR3 contains 15 residues. DNA for the CDR3: TGTGCCAGCAGCCAAGGGGGGCTCGGTGCGTCAGCCCAGCATTTT. Residues: CASSQGGLGASAQHF.

J is TRBJ2-7 and V is TRBV10-3; weak D call: TRBD2 (5 bases). The CDR3 runs 15 residues. The V and J ends lost 5 bases and 3 bases respectively, with 17 bases between them. Per the germline V gene, CDR1 is ENHRY and CDR2 is SYGVKD. The CDR3 sequence is CAISTIEGVLYEQYF. CDR3 nucleotide sequence: TGTGCCATCAGTACTATAGAGGGAGTCCTCTACGAGCAGTACTTC.

V is TRBV28 and J is TRBJ2-1; D is ambiguous. This CDR3 is built from 16 residues. In germline, CDR1 is MDHEN, CDR2 SYDVKM. V was trimmed by 9 bases and J by 10 bases, leaving 28 bases between them. The CDR3 coding sequence is TGTGCCAGTAGGATGAGACGGTCGGGTCCCAGTGGGGAGCAGTTCTTC. Its translation: CASRMRRSGPSGEQFF.

V usage is TRBV27 and J usage is TRBJ1-2, with a tentative D call TRBD1 (5 bases). The CDR3 is 11 amino acids. With 5 bases removed from V and 4 bases from J, the gap between germline ends came to 5 bases. Germline CDR1 is MNHEY and CDR2 is SMNVEV (reference sequence). The CDR3 loop is CASSRGYGYTF. The CDR3 DNA reads as TGTGCCAGCAGTAGGGGCTATGGCTACACCTTC.

This sequence joins TRBV23-1 and TRBJ2-6, with 9 bases aligning to TRBD1. TRBV23-1 is reported as an ORF; its role is uncertain. V gave up 2 bases and J gave up 0 bases; unmatched junction bases: 8. The CDR3 contains 19 residues. CDR3 in DNA: TGCGCCAGCAGTCAACCCCCGGGACAGGGTTACTCTGGGGCCAACGTCCTGACTTTC. This encodes CASSQPPGQGYSGANVLTF.

This rearrangement joins TRBV9 to TRBJ1-2; no clear D. Germline assignment: CDR1 SGDLS and CDR2 YYNGEE. V was cut by 0 bases and J by 3 bases, with 9 bases left in between. This CDR3 has 14 amino acids. DNA of the CDR3: TGTGCCAGCAGCGTAGGGTTGTCAGACTATGGCTACACCTTC. The encoded protein is CASSVGLSDYGYTF.

The chain has TRBV20-1 and TRBJ2-7; D gene uncertain. Trimming cost V 5 bases and J 2 bases, with 7 bases left between them. Looked up from germline, CDR1 is DFQATT and CDR2 is SNEGSKA (reference sequence). This CDR3 has 11 residues. CDR3 residues: CSALTTYEQYF. Written as DNA, the CDR3 is TGCAGTGCTTTAACTACCTACGAGCAGTACTTC.

The count of this clone is one. The chain employs TRBV9 and TRBJ2-2; 7 nucleotides line up with TRBD2. Looked up from germline, CDR1 is SGDLS and CDR2 is YYNGEE. The CDR3 extends over 15 amino acids. V lost 4 bases, J lost 6 bases, and 9 bases stayed unmatched. In DNA form, the CDR3 reads TGTGCCAGCAGCTCCCGGACTAGAAAGGCCGGGGAGCTGTTTTTT. It yields the protein CASSSRTRKAGELFF.